The 25 T cell receptor beta chains presented below share a single source sample, sequenced in a study of T cell responses to AZD1222 COVID-19 vaccine (dated by TCRdb to about 2021). Preparation of the library involved the immunoSEQ multiplex PCR assay. The immuneACCESS repertoire file appears here via TCRdb, limited to in-frame rearrangements. These files lack a portion of the clones; in checked studies, under half of the deficit traces to unresolved V genes, and the cause of the others is not known. For this sample there are over 60,000 clones; over 70% appear just once. 11% to 15% of the sample comes from the top ten. The time point label, as the study defines it: about 28 days (+/-7) after the second vaccine dose. Sequenced material: peripheral blood, taken 28 days after the second AZD1222 dose. These receptor sequences come from an adult who received the AZD1222 COVID-19 vaccine.

The chain uses TRBV2 and TRBJ1-5, with 8 nucleotides matching TRBD1. The V gene's germline CDR1 is SNHLY and CDR2 FYNNEI. Trimming at V came to 6 bases and at J to 13 bases, leaving 11 bases not matched to a gene. This CDR3 has 13 residues. The CDR3 DNA reads as TGTGCCAGCAGAGCGATAGAGACAGGGGTACAGCATTTT. It translates to CASRAIETGVQHF.

The rearrangement joins TRBV14 to TRBJ2-7; D tentatively fits TRBD1 or TRBD2 (5 bases each). This CDR3 has 14 amino acids. Germline loops: CDR1 SGHDN, CDR2 FVKESK. V was pared by 2 bases and J by 4 bases, with 12 bases between. As DNA, the CDR3 is TGTGCCAGCAGCCAAAACACGGGACCTTACGAGCAGTACTTC. This translates into CASSQNTGPYEQYF.

The V call is TRBV6-6, the J call TRBJ1-1; D is undetermined. CDR1 MNHNY and CDR2 SVGAGI come from the germline V gene (reference sequence). Trimming removed 8 bases from V and 5 bases from J, with 18 bases in between. This CDR3 is built from 14 residues. The CDR3 DNA sequence: TGTGCCAGCTCAACTCCGGGCTTTCGGACTGAAGCTTTCTTT. It codes for CASSTPGFRTEAFF.

The CDR3, as DNA: TGCAGCGTTGAAACAGGGGGGATGAACACTGAAGCTTTCTTT. The encoded protein is CSVETGGMNTEAFF. The rearrangement links TRBV29-1 to TRBJ1-1, with 8 bases fitting TRBD1. CDR3 size: 14 residues. CDR1 and CDR2 from the germline V gene are SQVTM and ANQGSEA. V shed 2 bases, J shed 0 bases, and the junction held 2 bases outside the gene matches.

This clone appeared once. The V gene is TRBV7-9, the J gene TRBJ1-5, with D perhaps matching TRBD1 (6 bases). CDR3 length equals 13 residues. Trimming shortened V by 5 bases and J by 6 bases, and 11 bases separated the two germline ends. Germline-derived CDR1 and CDR2 are SEHNR and FQNEAQ (reference sequence). The CDR3 sequence: CASSKDRSQPQHF. The CDR3 nucleotides are TGTGCCAGCAGCAAAGACAGGAGTCAGCCCCAGCATTTT. Combining the CDR3 with reference TRBV7-9 and TRBJ1-5 gives the whole variable domain DTGVSQNPRHKITKRGQNVTFRCDPISEHNRLYWYRQTLGQGPEFLTYFQNEAQLEKSRLLSDRFSAERPKGSFSTLEIQRTEQGDSAMYLCASSKDRSQPQHFGDGTRLSIL.

This sequence joins TRBV19 and TRBJ1-1; D gene uncertain. V was clipped by 1 base and J by 3 bases, with 12 bases between them. The CDR3 extends over 15 amino acids. Germline V gene data show CDR1 as LNHDA and CDR2 as SQIVND (reference sequence). CDR3 coding DNA: TGTGCCAGTAGTATAGGTTCGGGGATGTACACTGAAGCTTTCTTT. Its translation: CASSIGSGMYTEAFF.

V and J are TRBV5-1 and TRBJ1-2; D remains ambiguous. Trimming cost V 4 bases and J 3 bases, with 10 bases left between them. CDR1 and CDR2 (germline): SGHRS, YFSETQ. The CDR3 runs 13 residues. The chain's CDR3 is CASSIDGDYGYTF. The CDR3 nucleotides are TGCGCCAGCAGCATTGACGGCGACTATGGCTACACCTTC.

In regard to this clone: One end of the junction varies from germline; a read error may be responsible. This chain links TRBV2 with TRBJ1-6, with D hard to call. This CDR3 spans 12 amino acids. Germline V gene lookup returns CDR1 SNHLY and CDR2 FYNNEI. The CDR3: CASSEASAWTAF. CDR3 in DNA: TGTGCCAGCAGTGAAGCGTCGGCATGGACGGCCTTT.

This chain links TRBV14 with TRBJ2-5; D gene uncertain. CDR1 is SGHDN and CDR2 is FVKESK in the germline V gene. CDR3 length equals 17 residues. The V end lost 0 bases, the J end lost 0 bases, and 14 bases lay between the germline ends. Written as DNA, the CDR3 is TGTGCCAGCAGCCAAGATCTCCCCAGTTCTTACCAAGAGACCCAGTACTTC. Translating it yields CASSQDLPSSYQETQYF. Complete variable domain (other parts from reference TRBV14 and TRBJ2-5): EAGVTQFPSHSVIEKGQTVTLRCDPISGHDNLYWYRRVMGKEIKFLLHFVKESKQDESGMPNNRFLAERTGGTYSTLKVQPAELEDSGVYFCASSQDLPSSYQETQYFGPGTRLLVL.

This chain links TRBV6-2 or TRBV6-3 with TRBJ1-6, with 10 bases aligning to TRBD1. Germline V CDR1 and CDR2: MNHEY, SVGEGT. The CDR3 is 15 amino acids. The junction had 4 bases not matched to a gene; V was cut back by 2 bases and J by 9 bases. DNA of the CDR3: TGTGCCAGCAGTTACAGGACAGGGGGAACTTCACCCCTCCACTTT. This sequence encodes CASSYRTGGTSPLHF.

Only a few counts were recorded for this clone. The chain carries TRBV6-5 and TRBJ1-2, with TRBD1 matching 10 bases. Trimming took 5 bases from V and 7 from J; bases not matched to a gene: 4. The CDR3 runs to 13 residues. CDR1 is MNHEY and CDR2 is SVGAGI in the germline V gene. The CDR3 DNA reads as TGTGCCAGCAGTACGGGACAGGGGACTGGCTACACCTTC. It translates to CASSTGQGTGYTF.

The chain joins TRBV3-1 (or the pseudogene TRBV3-2) to TRBJ2-5, with 7 bases aligning to TRBD2. The junction had 3 bases not matched to a gene; V was cut back by 0 bases and J by 2 bases. Germline V gene lookup returns CDR1 LGHDT and CDR2 YNNKEL (reference sequence). The CDR3 has 15 amino acids. The CDR3 region is CASSQEWGGQETQYF. The DNA for the CDR3 is TGTGCCAGCAGCCAAGAGTGGGGGGGACAAGAGACCCAGTACTTC.

This chain links TRBV5-5 with TRBJ2-5, with D uncertain. The CDR3 covers 13 residues. V shed 0 bases and J shed 7 bases, with 10 bases lying between them. Germline CDR1 SGHKS, CDR2 YYEKEE (reference sequence). CDR3 residues: CASSLDWSGTQYF. The CDR3 coding sequence is TGTGCCAGCAGCTTGGATTGGTCGGGGACCCAGTACTTC. Filled out from reference TRBV5-5 and TRBJ2-5, the complete variable domain reads DAGVTQSPTHLIKTRGQQVTLRCSPISGHKSVSWYQQVLGQGPQFIFQYYEKEERGRGNFPDRFSARQFPNYSSELNVNALLLGDSALYLCASSLDWSGTQYFGPGTRLLVL.

V is TRBV28 and J is TRBJ2-3; no firm D call. CDR3 length: 13 residues. Germline V gives CDR1 MDHEN, CDR2 SYDVKM. V lost 5 bases, J lost 6 bases, and 12 bases lay in between. This CDR3 reads CASSPRLDDTQYF. CDR3 bases: TGTGCCAGCAGTCCCAGGTTAGACGATACGCAGTATTTT.

The chain carries TRBV9 and TRBJ1-3; D unclear. Germline CDR1 and CDR2: SGDLS and YYNGEE. CDR3 length: 19 amino acids. V dropped 0 bases and J dropped 1 base, with 20 bases sitting between them. CDR3 bases: TGTGCCAGCAGCGTAGAACCGCCGGGAGGGATTGGGTCTGGAAACACCATATATTTT. Translating gives CASSVEPPGGIGSGNTIYF.

The chain uses TRBV5-4 and TRBJ1-1, with D tentatively TRBD1 (6 bases). Trimming shortened V by 5 bases and J by 0 bases, and 14 bases separated the two germline ends. The CDR3 spans 15 residues. CDR1 is SGHNT and CDR2 is YYREEE in the germline V gene (reference sequence). This chain's CDR3 is CASRLRGTMNTEAFF. As DNA, the CDR3 is TGTGCCAGCAGGTTAAGGGGGACAATGAACACTGAAGCTTTCTTT.

This chain links TRBV28 with TRBJ1-2; D ambiguous. The CDR3 length is 14 residues. CDR1 and CDR2 from the germline V gene are MDHEN and SYDVKM. V was pared by 4 bases and J by 4 bases, with 13 bases between. CDR3 amino acids: CASSSGTAGYGYTF. The CDR3 DNA follows: TGTGCCAGCAGTTCAGGAACAGCGGGCTATGGCTACACCTTC.

The V gene is TRBV6-5, the J gene TRBJ1-6, with a tentative D call TRBD1 (5 bases). The CDR3 extends over 13 amino acids. Trimming left V 0 bases short and J 8 bases short, with 5 bases between. Germline lookup yields CDR1 MNHEY and CDR2 SVGAGI. The CDR3 spells CASSYSGDSPLHF. In DNA, the CDR3 is TGTGCCAGCAGTTACTCGGGGGATTCACCCCTCCACTTT.

The chain has TRBV9 and TRBJ2-1; maybe TRBD2 (6 bases). Trimming cost V 1 base and J 3 bases, with 14 bases left between them. CDR1 is SGDLS, CDR2 YYNGEE, per germline. The CDR3 extends over 16 amino acids. The chain's CDR3 is CASSVREAGNYNEQFF. The DNA for the CDR3 is TGTGCCAGCAGCGTAAGGGAGGCAGGGAACTACAATGAGCAGTTCTTC.

This clone has a single count. The CDR3 nucleotides are TGTGCCATCAGTGAGTCGGAATTGGGCGGGGGGCTTCAAGAGACCCAGTACTTC. Translation: CAISESELGGGLQETQYF. The genes are TRBV10-3 and TRBJ2-5; 8 bases match TRBD2. V trimming: 0 bases; J trimming: 2 bases; junction bases outside the gene matches: 11. The CDR3 runs 18 residues. Germline V gene data show CDR1 as ENHRY and CDR2 as SYGVKD.

The chain has TRBV6-5 and TRBJ2-7, with 11 bases lining up with TRBD2. The V and J ends lost 4 bases and 2 bases, in that order; junction bases with no gene match: 4. Germline CDR1 reads MNHEY; CDR2 reads SVGAGI. The CDR3 totals 15 residues. Here the CDR3 DNA reads TGTGCCAGCAGTTCCCTAGCGGGGGGAACCTACGAGCAGTACTTC. This translates into CASSSLAGGTYEQYF.

The genes are TRBV7-2 and TRBJ1-2; D is unclear. Germline loops: CDR1 SGHTA, CDR2 FQGNSA. The CDR3 consists of 14 residues. The germline V and J ends were trimmed by 1 base and 3 bases, with 9 bases remaining between them. CDR3 sequence: CASSLGVWDYGYTF. Written as DNA, the CDR3 is TGTGCCAGCAGCTTAGGGGTCTGGGACTATGGCTACACCTTC.

The chain links TRBV5-1 to TRBJ2-1; unclear D gene. V lost 1 base and J 6 bases, leaving 11 bases between the germline ends. This CDR3 region has 14 residues. CDR1 and CDR2 from the germline V gene are SGHRS and YFSETQ. The CDR3 DNA sequence: TGCGCCAGCAGCTTGTTATACGTCCCCAATGAGCAGTTCTTC. Translation: CASSLLYVPNEQFF. The complete variable domain, with remaining parts taken from reference TRBV5-1 and TRBJ2-1, reads KAGVTQTPRYLIKTRGQQVTLSCSPISGHRSVSWYQQTPGQGLQFLFEYFSETQRNKGNFPGRFSGRQFSNSRSEMNVSTLELGDSALYLCASSLLYVPNEQFFGPGTRLTVL.

The chain employs TRBV5-1 and TRBJ2-7; D uncertain. The length of the CDR3 is 15 residues. V was trimmed by 0 bases and J by 3 bases, leaving 13 bases between them. The germline V gene has CDR1 SGHRS and CDR2 YFSETQ. CDR3 protein: CASSLAWDDNYEQYF. The CDR3 nucleotides read TGCGCCAGCAGCTTGGCTTGGGATGACAACTACGAGCAGTACTTC.

The CDR3 DNA reads TGCGCCAGCAGCTCGAGCACGGCCTTGGATGAAAAACTGTTTTTT. Its protein product is CASSSSTALDEKLFF. V gene TRBV5-1 combines with J gene TRBJ1-4; no reliable D call. The CDR3 is 15 amino acids. V lost 3 bases and J 6 bases, leaving 15 bases between the germline ends. CDR1 is SGHRS, CDR2 YFSETQ, per germline.